The clone carrying this T cell receptor (beta chain) was observed at least ten times. Its target is unknown. This entry comes from a study of blood T cells in healthy people across ages. The study, taken as a whole, reports: Diversity figures based on one million T cells were deemed too low.

Looked up from germline, CDR1 is MDHEN and CDR2 is SYDVKM. V was clipped by 6 bases and J by 5 bases; unmatched bases: 2. The CDR3 consists of 12 residues. A sample-barcoded 5' primer and a J-beta primer mix were used in a second PCR of about 7 to 12 cycles. A 12-random-nucleotide template-switch adaptor tagged each cDNA molecule. TCRdb used MiXCR to reprocess the 5' RACE reads, holding one entry per CDR3 protein. The sample records 540,000 or so distinct CDR3 sequences, 24% being singletons. The sample also formed part of further work on T cells of mothers and their children. From that paper: Whether related or unrelated, pairs show similar shaping of TCR recombination output by thymic selection.

The receptor was derived from a boy aged 10-17 years in good health. Sequencing was done on a sample of blood. The chain recombines TRBV28 with TRBJ2-5, with 8 nucleotides matching TRBD2. The CDR3 nucleotides read TGTGCCAGCAGGTCGGGGGGGGAGACCCAGTACTTC. Protein: CASRSGGETQYF.